This T cell receptor (beta chain) was obtained from a study of T cells in Graves' hyperthyroidism and ophthalmopathy. From approximately 9.1 ml of fresh peripheral blood, PBMCs were isolated. TCR beta CDR3 regions were amplified from RNA. HTBI primers were the set used in a first-round RT-PCR of the TCR CDR3. TCRdb fed the multiplex PCR reads into MiXCR, producing one record per CDR3 protein. The sample lists 650,000 to 750,000 distinct CDR3 sequences, 13% to 15% occurring once. This TCR came from a woman in her late teens or twenties with Graves' hyperthyroidism. The sample was blood.

The CDR3 protein is CASSESGDNTDTQYF. CDR3 DNA: TGTGCCAGCAGTGAATCGGGAGACAACACAGATACGCAGTATTTT. The chain is built from TRBV6-1 and TRBJ2-3, with D perhaps matching TRBD2 (6 bases). CDR3 length: 15 amino acids. V lost 2 bases and J 2 bases, leaving 11 bases between the germline ends. Germline CDR1 MNHNS, CDR2 SASEGT.